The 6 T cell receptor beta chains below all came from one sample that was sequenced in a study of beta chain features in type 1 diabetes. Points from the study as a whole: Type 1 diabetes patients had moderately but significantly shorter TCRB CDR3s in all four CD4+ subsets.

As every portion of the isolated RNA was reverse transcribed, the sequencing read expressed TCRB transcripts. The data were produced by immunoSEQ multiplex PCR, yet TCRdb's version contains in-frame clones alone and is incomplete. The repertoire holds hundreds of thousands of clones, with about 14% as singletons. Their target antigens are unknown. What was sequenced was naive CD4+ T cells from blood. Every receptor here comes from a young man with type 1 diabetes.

For the CDR3, the DNA is TGTGCCAGCTCCGGGACCCAAGCCTCTGGGGCCAACGTCCTGACTTTC. The encoded protein is CASSGTQASGANVLTF. The chain is built from TRBV2 and TRBJ2-6, with D perhaps given as TRBD1 or TRBD2 (5 bases each). CDR1 is SNHLY and CDR2 is FYNNEI in the germline V gene. CDR3 size: 16 residues. V lost 8 bases to trimming and J lost 0 bases, with 14 bases between them.

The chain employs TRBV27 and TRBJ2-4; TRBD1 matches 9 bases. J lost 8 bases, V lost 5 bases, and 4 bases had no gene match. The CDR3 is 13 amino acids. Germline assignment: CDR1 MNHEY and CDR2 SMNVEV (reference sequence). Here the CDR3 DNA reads TGTGCCAGCAGTAGGACAGGGGTTGACATTCAGTACTTC. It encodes CASSRTGVDIQYF.

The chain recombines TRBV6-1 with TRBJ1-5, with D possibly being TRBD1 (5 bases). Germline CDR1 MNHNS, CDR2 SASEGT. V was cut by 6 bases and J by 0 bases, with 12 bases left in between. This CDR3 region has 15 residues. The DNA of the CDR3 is TGTGCCAGCAGGACAGCGAGATATAGCAATCAGCCCCAGCATTTT. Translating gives CASRTARYSNQPQHF.

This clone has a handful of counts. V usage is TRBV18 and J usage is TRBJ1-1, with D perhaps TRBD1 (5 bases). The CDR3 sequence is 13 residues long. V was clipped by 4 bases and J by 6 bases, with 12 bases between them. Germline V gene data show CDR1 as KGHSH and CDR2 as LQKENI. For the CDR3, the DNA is TGTGCCAGCTCACTGGGGGGGATAGCTGAAGCTTTCTTT. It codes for CASSLGGIAEAFF.

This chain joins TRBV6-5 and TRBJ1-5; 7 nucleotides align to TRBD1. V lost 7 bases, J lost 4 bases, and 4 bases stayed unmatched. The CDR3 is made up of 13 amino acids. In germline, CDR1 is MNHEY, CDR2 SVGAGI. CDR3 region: CASTTGENQPQHF. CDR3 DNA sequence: TGTGCCAGCACCACAGGGGAAAATCAGCCCCAGCATTTT.

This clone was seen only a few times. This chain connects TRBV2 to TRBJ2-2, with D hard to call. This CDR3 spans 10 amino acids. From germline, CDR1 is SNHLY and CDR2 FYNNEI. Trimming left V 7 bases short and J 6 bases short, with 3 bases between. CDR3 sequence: CASKSGELFF. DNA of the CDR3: TGTGCCAGCAAGTCCGGGGAGCTGTTTTTT.